This TCR beta chain was sequenced in a study of early T cells in non-severe SARS-CoV-2 infection. MiXCR was run by TCRdb on the 5' RACE reads, yielding one entry per CDR3 protein. The sample records 60,000 to 75,000 distinct CDR3 sequences, approximately 9.1% being singletons. Trimming removed 0 bases from V and 0 bases from J, with 12 bases in between. Germline V lookup: CDR1 LGHNA, CDR2 YNFKEQ. This CDR3 spans 16 amino acids. This chain connects TRBV4-2 to TRBJ2-7; D ambiguous. This material consisted of whole blood, taken at baseline. The receptor was isolated from an adult who was a healthcare worker with PCR-confirmed SARS-CoV-2 infection or an uninfected control (not recorded which). The CDR3 region is CASSQDAVGRSYEQYF. CDR3 nucleotides: TGTGCCAGCAGCCAAGATGCCGTGGGTCGCTCCTACGAGCAGTACTTC.